This T cell receptor beta chain originates from a study of human T cells and chemical hapten exposure. The overall study: Sensitization employed 2% DPC on about 2 cm by about 2 cm of upper inner arm skin. Patients, largely female, had alopecia areata, totalis or universalis.

The time point: pre-sensitization, week 0. The treatment is: therapeutic diphenylcyclopropenone sensitization with weekly scalp DPC. Before extraction, the whole blood was not fractionated, and total RNA was taken from it. Deletions cut 6 bases from V and 4 bases from J, with 16 bases between. The CDR3 has 14 residues. The V gene's germline CDR1 is DFQATT and CDR2 SNEGSKA (reference sequence). Attachment of unique molecular identifiers to individual cDNA molecules was performed in the library. TCRdb redid the calling of the RACE reads with MiXCR, one entry per CDR3 protein. The data contain 56,000 or so distinct CDR3 sequences, approximately 10% of them singletons.

V gene TRBV20-1 combines with J gene TRBJ2-1, with a weak D call TRBD1 (5 bases). The TCR sequence derives from a woman in her 30s with alopecia areata. Some clones in this sample may be carry-over from other donors' samples. The sample in question was whole blood, obtained in connection with sensitization to the hapten diphenylcyclopropenone (DPC). The CDR3 region has the DNA TGCAGTGCCGTTCAGGGTGTTCCGTACAATGAGCAGTTCTTC. Its protein product is CSAVQGVPYNEQFF.